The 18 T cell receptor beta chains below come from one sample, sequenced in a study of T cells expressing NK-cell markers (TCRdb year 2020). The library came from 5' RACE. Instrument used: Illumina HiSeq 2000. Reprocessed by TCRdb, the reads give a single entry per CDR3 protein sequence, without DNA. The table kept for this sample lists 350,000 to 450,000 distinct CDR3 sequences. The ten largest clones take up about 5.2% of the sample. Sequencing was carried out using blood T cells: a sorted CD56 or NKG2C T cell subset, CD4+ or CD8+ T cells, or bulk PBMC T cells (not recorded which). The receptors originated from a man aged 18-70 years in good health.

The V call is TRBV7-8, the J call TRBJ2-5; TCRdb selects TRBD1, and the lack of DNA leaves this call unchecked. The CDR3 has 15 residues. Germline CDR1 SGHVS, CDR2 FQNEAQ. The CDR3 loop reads CASSQGQSLGKTQYF.

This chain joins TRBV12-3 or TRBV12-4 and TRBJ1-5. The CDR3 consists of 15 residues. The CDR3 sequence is CASSHKSGINQPQHF.

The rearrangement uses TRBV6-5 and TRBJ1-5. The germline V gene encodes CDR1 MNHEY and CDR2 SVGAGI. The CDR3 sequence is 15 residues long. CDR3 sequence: CASSYGQFSNQPQHF.

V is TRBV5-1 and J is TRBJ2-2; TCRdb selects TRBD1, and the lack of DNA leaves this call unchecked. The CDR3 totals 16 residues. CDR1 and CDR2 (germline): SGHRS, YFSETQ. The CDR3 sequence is CASSPLQGAGTGELFF.

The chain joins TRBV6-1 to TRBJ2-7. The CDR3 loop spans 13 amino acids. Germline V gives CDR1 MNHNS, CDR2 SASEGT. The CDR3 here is CASGAVSSYEQYF.

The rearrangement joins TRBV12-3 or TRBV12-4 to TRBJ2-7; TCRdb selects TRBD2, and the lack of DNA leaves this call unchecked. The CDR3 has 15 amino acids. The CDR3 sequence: CASSPPGLSSYEQYF.

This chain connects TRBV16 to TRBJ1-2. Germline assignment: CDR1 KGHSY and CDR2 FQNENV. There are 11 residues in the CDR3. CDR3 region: CASAITEGYTF.

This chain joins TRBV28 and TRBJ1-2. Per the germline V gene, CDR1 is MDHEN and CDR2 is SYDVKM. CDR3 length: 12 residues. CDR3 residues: CASSLGYAGYTF.

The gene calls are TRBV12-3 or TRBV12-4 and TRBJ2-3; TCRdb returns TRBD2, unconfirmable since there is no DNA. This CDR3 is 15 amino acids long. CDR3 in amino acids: CASRNRGAGADTQYF.

CDR3 protein: CASSRRTGNIRDYGYTF. This chain joins TRBV5-1 and TRBJ1-2; the TCRdb call, TRBD1, lacks DNA for checking. Germline V lookup: CDR1 SGHRS, CDR2 YFSETQ. This CDR3 comprises 17 residues.

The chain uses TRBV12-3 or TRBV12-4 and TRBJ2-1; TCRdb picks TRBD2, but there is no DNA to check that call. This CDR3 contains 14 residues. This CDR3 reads CASRGGTTYNEQFF.

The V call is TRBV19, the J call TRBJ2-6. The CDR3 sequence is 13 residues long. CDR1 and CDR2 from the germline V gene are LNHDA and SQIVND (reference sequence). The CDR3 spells CASSSYGANVLTF.

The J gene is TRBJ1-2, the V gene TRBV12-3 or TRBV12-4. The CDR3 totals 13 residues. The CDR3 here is CASSGPFGYGYTF.

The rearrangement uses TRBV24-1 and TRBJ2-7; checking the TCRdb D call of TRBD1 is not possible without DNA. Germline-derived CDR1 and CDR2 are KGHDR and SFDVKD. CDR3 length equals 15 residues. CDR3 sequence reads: CATSDPRGRSYEQYF.

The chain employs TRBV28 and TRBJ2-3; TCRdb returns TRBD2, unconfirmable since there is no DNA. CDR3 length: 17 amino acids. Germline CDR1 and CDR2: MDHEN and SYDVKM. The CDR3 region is CASSFALLEGSTDTQYF.

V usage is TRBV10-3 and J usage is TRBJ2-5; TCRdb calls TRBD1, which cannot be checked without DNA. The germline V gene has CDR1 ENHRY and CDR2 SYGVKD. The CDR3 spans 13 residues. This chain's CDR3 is CAIRRQGSETQYF.

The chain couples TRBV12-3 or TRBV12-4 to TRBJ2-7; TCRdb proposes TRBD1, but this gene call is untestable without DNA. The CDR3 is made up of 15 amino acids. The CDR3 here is CASSTTGQGFVEQYF.

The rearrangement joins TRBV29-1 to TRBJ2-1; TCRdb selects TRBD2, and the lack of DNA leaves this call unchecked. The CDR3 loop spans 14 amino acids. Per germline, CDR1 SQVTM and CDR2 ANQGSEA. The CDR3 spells CSVEAGTPGGEQFF.